What follows describes a single T cell receptor beta chain. The data were produced by immunoSEQ multiplex PCR, yet TCRdb's version contains in-frame clones alone and is incomplete. Of over 200,000 clones listed, around 82% are singletons. This specimen belongs to a study of blood T cell repertoires in COVID-19. The CDR3 length is 18 residues. The germline V gene has CDR1 SGHRS and CDR2 YFSETQ. The V end lost 0 bases, the J end lost 0 bases, and 16 bases lay between the germline ends. The TCR sequence derives from a man aged 45-65 years with active or convalescent COVID-19. Sequencing input: peripheral blood. This sequence joins TRBV5-1 and TRBJ2-1, with D possibly being TRBD2 (6 bases). CDR3 nucleotides: TGCGCCAGCAGCTTGGGCGGGGACGCCTATAGCTCCTACAATGAGCAGTTCTTC. Its translation is CASSLGGDAYSSYNEQFF.